This TCR beta chain was sequenced for a study of blood T cell repertoires in COVID-19. The wider study: Material from acute and convalescent COVID-19 was sourced from the United States, Italy and Spain. In each case, the material was cDNA or gDNA derived from T cells, B-cell-depleted T cells, or PBMCs.

The CDR3 consists of 14 residues. The V gene end was trimmed by 3 bases and the J gene end by 9 bases; junction bases not matched to a gene: 6. Germline loops: CDR1 GTSNPN, CDR2 SVGIG (reference sequence). The authors' processing: Amplification with reference gene primers provided the estimates of nucleated cell counts. Data came from immunoSEQ multiplex PCR; TCRdb stores just in-frame clones and leaves some out. V and J calls and clone size follow that table, whereas D and trimming were derived from the DNA. The data contain fewer than 150,000 clones, less than 90% of them singletons. The recovered donors of Cohort 3 showed two negative PCRs, clearance, or symptom resolution.

This clonotype was sampled from a man aged 30 to 39 who had recovered from COVID-19. The V and J genes are TRBV30 and TRBJ2-1; the match to TRBD2 covers 12 bases. Sequences were obtained from PBMCs or T cells enriched from blood (not recorded which). This CDR3 is CAWRASGRAGEQFF. The CDR3 nucleotides are TGTGCCTGGAGGGCTAGCGGGAGGGCCGGTGAGCAGTTCTTC.